The sequence of this T cell receptor (beta chain) was determined in a study of early T cells in non-severe SARS-CoV-2 infection. Study summary: It was bulk RNA from unsorted whole blood that was sequenced, and the chains were unpaired. General study results and limits: The matching step, a VDJdb search, favored anti-spike CD8 responses and missed private and CD4 specificities.

Note on this clonotype: Its antigen is not identified.

Germline CDR1 and CDR2: SQVTM and ANQGSEA. The CDR3 spans 13 residues. With 4 bases removed from V and 0 bases from J, the gap between germline ends came to 6 bases. Unique molecular identifiers were attached to individual cDNA molecules. TCRdb reprocessed the 5' RACE reads via MiXCR and lists one record per CDR3 protein. Among around 29,000 distinct CDR3 sequences listed, 9.5% to 10% were seen once. The receptor was derived from an adult who was a healthcare worker with PCR-confirmed SARS-CoV-2 infection or an uninfected control (not recorded which). Sequencing input: whole blood. The genes are TRBV29-1 and TRBJ1-4; no firm D call. In nucleotides, the CDR3 is TGCAGCGTTGTTGTGTCAACTAATGAAAAACTGTTTTTT. Protein: CSVVVSTNEKLFF.